Following are 8 T cell receptor beta chains from one sample sequenced in a study of blood T cell repertoires in COVID-19. Assay: immunoSEQ multiplex PCR; the TCRdb copy retains only in-frame clones and omits some. The sample lists about 110,000 clones, about 70% occurring once. Sequences were obtained from peripheral blood. Receptors originate from a human donor with acute or convalescent COVID-19. The donor label of this sample is uncertain.

This rearrangement joins TRBV30 to TRBJ1-5, with unresolved D. The CDR3 spans 13 residues. Germline CDR1 GTSNPN, CDR2 SVGIG (reference sequence). The V end was cut by 1 base, the J end by 7 bases, with 11 bases between. The CDR3 coding sequence is TGTGCCTGGAGTGCCCGTGGTACACAGCCCCAGCATTTT. Protein: CAWSARGTQPQHF.

The chain carries TRBV28 and TRBJ2-2, with D maybe TRBD2 (7 bases). The CDR3 runs 14 residues. Germline values: CDR1 MDHEN, CDR2 SYDVKM. Trimming cost V 6 bases and J 9 bases, with 17 bases left between them. The CDR3 region is CASSWTRGVRELFF. The DNA for the CDR3 is TGTGCCAGCAGCTGGACTAGGGGGGTGAGGGAGCTGTTTTTT.

V and J are TRBV23-1 and TRBJ1-1; perhaps TRBD1 as D (5 bases). TRBV23-1 is given ORF status, its function remaining uncertain. Trimming took 0 bases from V and 1 from J, leaving 12 bases between them. This CDR3 has 16 amino acids. This CDR3 reads CASSQSLEGRNTEAFF. CDR3 nucleotides: TGCGCCAGCAGTCAATCGTTGGAGGGGAGGAACACTGAAGCTTTCTTT.

The chain carries TRBV10-3 and TRBJ1-4, with D perhaps matching TRBD1 (5 bases). The CDR3 covers 12 residues. Trimming took off 2 bases at V and 11 bases at J, with 9 bases between the two ends. In germline, CDR1 is ENHRY, CDR2 SYGVKD. CDR3 protein: CAISEPRQKLFF. For the CDR3, the DNA is TGTGCCATCAGTGAGCCTCGACAGAAACTGTTTTTT.

This rearrangement joins TRBV28 to TRBJ2-5, with TRBD2 matching 11 bases. The CDR3 length is 16 residues. CDR1 and CDR2 (germline): MDHEN, SYDVKM. The ends lost 4 bases at V and 3 bases at J; junction bases unmatched: 7. The CDR3 coding sequence is TGTGCCAGCAGTTCACTAGCGGGAGCCAAAAAAGAGACCCAGTACTTC. Its protein product is CASSSLAGAKKETQYF.

A single count supports this clone. This chain joins TRBV6-1 and TRBJ1-2; 7 bases agree with TRBD1. The ends lost 1 base at V and 4 bases at J; junction bases unmatched: 0. CDR1 and CDR2 (germline): MNHNS, SASEGT. The CDR3 is made up of 13 amino acids. The CDR3 bases are TGTGCCAGCAGTGAAGGGGACAGCTATGGCTACACCTTC. Protein sequence: CASSEGDSYGYTF.

This clone was detected only a few times. V is TRBV3-1 (or the pseudogene TRBV3-2) and J is TRBJ1-6; 7 bases fit TRBD1. V was pared by 4 bases and J by 7 bases, with 4 bases of the junction left unmatched. Germline V gene sequence: CDR1 LGHDT, CDR2 YNNKEL (reference sequence). The CDR3 has 14 residues. The DNA for the CDR3 is TGTGCCAGCAGCCGGCTGGACAGGAATTCACCCCTCCACTTT. The encoded protein is CASSRLDRNSPLHF.

The rearrangement links TRBV18 to TRBJ1-3, with 9 bases identical to TRBD1. Germline V gene data show CDR1 as KGHSH and CDR2 as LQKENI. The CDR3 extends over 15 amino acids. Trimming took 3 bases from V and 6 from J; bases not matched to a gene: 6. The CDR3 region is CASSPRTGAENTIYF. Written as DNA, the CDR3 is TGTGCCAGCTCACCTAGGACAGGGGCGGAAAACACCATATATTTT. The complete variable domain, with remaining parts taken from reference TRBV18 and TRBJ1-3, reads NAGVMQNPRHLVRRRGQEARLRCSPMKGHSHVYWYRQLPEEGLKFMVYLQKENIIDESGMPKERFSAEFPKEGPSILRIQQVVRGDSAAYFCASSPRTGAENTIYFGEGSWLTVV.